The clone carrying this T cell receptor (beta chain) was seen only a few times. Antigen: not known. This sample was taken from a study of OX40 agonist ivuxolimab in advanced cancers. Profiled with immunoSEQ multiplex PCR; TCRdb holds only in-frame clones, not every one. Here the sample spans around 45,000 clones, roughly 86% being singletons. The V segment lost 1 base and the J segment 4 bases; nucleotides outside the gene matches: 0. Germline CDR1 SNHLY, CDR2 FYNNEI. There are 15 residues in the CDR3. General observations from the study: In general, CD8+ T cells held more expanded clones than CD4+ did, on average.

Patients were ineligible given autoimmune disease history or systemic immunosuppression. The chain couples TRBV2 to TRBJ2-3, with TRBD2 identical over 12 bases. The sequence was collected from an adult with an advanced solid tumor such as melanoma, head and neck, liver or kidney cancer. This material consisted of CD4+ or CD8+ T cells sorted from blood, taken in a trial of the OX40 agonist ivuxolimab. CDR3 in DNA: TGTGCCAGCAGTGAAGGACTAGCGGGAGCAGATACGCAGTATTTT. Its protein product is CASSEGLAGADTQYF.